The clone carrying this T cell receptor (beta chain) was recorded at least ten times. The antigen is not known. Unique molecular identifiers were incorporated during preparation of the TCRbeta library. TCRdb re-derived calls from the PCR reads in MiXCR, one entry per CDR3 protein. The profile shows just over 200,000 distinct CDR3 sequences, around 9.2% of them singletons. This sample is part of a study of T-cell reconstitution after alpha-beta-depleted transplantation in children. General study points: Some patients showed high day-60 TCRbeta diversity, which derived from surviving recipient T cells and thymic progenitors. A year post-transplant, T-cell counts and diversity derived mostly from newly produced T cells. Reportedly, alpha-beta T cells present about two months post-transplant originated from several hundred expanded clones of graft origin.

Trimming took 6 bases from V and 2 from J, leaving 11 bases between them. CDR1 is LGHDT and CDR2 is YNNKEL in the germline V gene (reference sequence). This CDR3 contains 13 residues. This TCR came from a male patient aged 2-15 years who had a stem cell transplant for acute myeloid leukemia, so the T cells may come from the graft donor. This material consisted of PBMCs, mostly from graft donor cells, taken 360 days after TCRalphabeta/CD19-depleted stem cell transplant. The chain employs TRBV3-1 and TRBJ2-7; a weak D match, TRBD1 (6 bases). The CDR3 sequence: CASSSTGPYEQYF. The DNA for the CDR3 is TGTGCCAGCAGTTCGACAGGTCCCTACGAGCAGTACTTC.